Below, 32 T cell receptor beta chains from the same sample are listed, as sequenced in a study of graft-versus-host responses after intestinal transplantation. The repertoire was sequenced with immunoSEQ multiplex PCR; TCRdb's copy has only in-frame clones and lacks some. Of about 40,000 clones in the sample, roughly nine tenths were seen once. The input for sequencing was PBMCs, taken about 270 days after transplant. All receptors come from a human patient who received an intestinal transplant, so some T cells may come from the graft donor.

The table lists this clone with a few counts. The CDR3 sequence is CASSPEEGVSGELFF. The CDR3 nucleotides are TGTGCCAGCAGTCCGGAGGAGGGCGTCAGCGGGGAGCTGTTTTTT. The J gene is TRBJ2-2, the V gene TRBV6-6; TRBD2 might be the D (6 bases). CDR1 MNHNY and CDR2 SVGAGI come from the germline V gene (reference sequence). This CDR3 has 15 amino acids. The V and J ends lost 5 bases and 7 bases respectively, with 17 bases between them.

V gene TRBV5-1 combines with J gene TRBJ2-3, with 7 bases matching TRBD2. The length of the CDR3 is 16 residues. V lost 5 bases to trimming and J lost 2 bases; unmatched junction nucleotides: 11. The germline gives CDR1 SGHRS, CDR2 YFSETQ. Here the CDR3 DNA reads TGCGCCAGCAGTCCGACGGGGGGAACTGTCACAGATACGCAGTATTTT. This translates into CASSPTGGTVTDTQYF. Full variable domain (rest looked up from reference TRBV5-1 and TRBJ2-3): KAGVTQTPRYLIKTRGQQVTLSCSPISGHRSVSWYQQTPGQGLQFLFEYFSETQRNKGNFPGRFSGRQFSNSRSEMNVSTLELGDSALYLCASSPTGGTVTDTQYFGPGTRLTVL.

DNA of the CDR3: TGTGCCAGCCACAGGGTTGGTGAAAAACTGTTTTTT. Translated: CASHRVGEKLFF. The chain is built from TRBV6-1 and TRBJ1-4; D possibly corresponds to TRBD1 (6 bases). V was trimmed by 8 bases and J by 7 bases, leaving 11 bases between them. CDR3 length: 12 amino acids. Germline V CDR1 and CDR2: MNHNS, SASEGT.

V usage is TRBV5-6 and J usage is TRBJ1-5, with D perhaps TRBD1 (6 bases). There are 13 residues in the CDR3. Trimming stripped 4 bases from V and 5 bases from J, with 10 bases between. CDR1 and CDR2 (germline): SGHDT, YYEEEE. Here the CDR3 reads CASSSRGHQPQHF. CDR3 in DNA: TGTGCCAGCAGCAGTCGGGGGCATCAGCCCCAGCATTTT.

The chain uses TRBV6-5 and TRBJ2-5, with D possibly being TRBD1 (6 bases). This CDR3 has 14 residues. Germline CDR1 reads MNHEY; CDR2 reads SVGAGI. Trimming cost V 6 bases and J 5 bases, with 16 bases left between them. This CDR3 is CASSFIGQSETQYF. The CDR3 nucleotides are TGTGCCAGCAGCTTTATCGGACAGAGTGAGACCCAGTACTTC.

The chain joins TRBV6-6 to TRBJ1-1; 7 bases line up with TRBD1. J was trimmed by 1 base and V by 6 bases; bases with no gene match: 11. The length of the CDR3 is 16 residues. Germline loops: CDR1 MNHNY, CDR2 SVGAGI (reference sequence). CDR3 sequence (DNA): TGTGCCAGCAGCAAGGGGGCAGGGAGCTGGAACACTGAAGCTTTCTTT. Amino acids: CASSKGAGSWNTEAFF.

The V call is TRBV30, the J call TRBJ1-1, with D hard to call. The germline V gene encodes CDR1 GTSNPN and CDR2 SVGIG (reference sequence). With 1 base removed from V and 7 bases from J, the gap between germline ends came to 7 bases. The CDR3 consists of 11 residues. The CDR3 spells CAWSDADEAFF. The DNA for the CDR3 is TGTGCCTGGAGTGACGCTGATGAAGCTTTCTTT.

V usage is TRBV7-9 and J usage is TRBJ2-4; TRBD1 aligns across 7 bases. J lost 5 bases, V lost 5 bases, and 12 bases had no gene match. Per the germline V gene, CDR1 is SEHNR and CDR2 is FQNEAQ (reference sequence). This CDR3 region has 16 residues. The CDR3 protein is CASSPGTDFHENIQYF. CDR3 DNA sequence: TGTGCCAGCAGCCCCGGGACAGATTTTCATGAAAACATTCAGTACTTC.

The chain employs TRBV7-9 and TRBJ2-7, with 11 bases that match TRBD1. The CDR3 consists of 16 residues. V was clipped by 5 bases and J by 6 bases; unmatched bases: 12. Germline V CDR1 and CDR2: SEHNR, FQNEAQ (reference sequence). In nucleotides, the CDR3 is TGTGCCAGCAGCCCGGTCTTTCGGACAGGGGGCCTCGAGCAGTACTTC. Protein: CASSPVFRTGGLEQYF.

This sequence joins TRBV5-6 and TRBJ2-5; 7 bases match TRBD2. Germline lookup yields CDR1 SGHDT and CDR2 YYEEEE. V trimming: 0 bases; J trimming: 2 bases; junction bases outside the gene matches: 1. The CDR3 loop spans 14 amino acids. The CDR3 nucleotides are TGTGCCAGCAGCTTGGTGGGGGGGCAAGAGACCCAGTACTTC. This codes for CASSLVGGQETQYF.

The genes are TRBV29-1 and TRBJ1-2, with D possibly being TRBD1 (5 bases). This CDR3 is built from 13 residues. Trimming cost V 6 bases and J 6 bases, with 17 bases left between them. Germline assignment: CDR1 SQVTM and CDR2 ANQGSEA. The CDR3 loop is CSVLGPGVNGYTF. The CDR3 DNA reads as TGCAGCGTCCTAGGCCCGGGGGTGAATGGCTACACCTTC. The entire variable domain, with the rest obtained from reference TRBV29-1 and TRBJ1-2, is as follows: SAVISQKPSRDICQRGTSLTIQCQVDSQVTMMFWYRQQPGQSLTLIATANQGSEATYESGFVIDKFPISRPNLTFSTLTVSNMSPEDSSIYLCSVLGPGVNGYTFGSGTRLTVV.

The chain carries TRBV27 and TRBJ2-3; no clear D. Germline V gives CDR1 MNHEY, CDR2 SMNVEV (reference sequence). The CDR3 extends over 11 amino acids. Trimming removed 5 bases at V and 6 bases at J, with 6 bases between. In nucleotides, the CDR3 is TGTGCCAGCAGTCTTGGGGATACGCAGTATTTT. Translated: CASSLGDTQYF.

The chain joins TRBV15 to TRBJ2-7, with D unclear. There are 12 residues in the CDR3. CDR1 is LNHNV, CDR2 YYDKDF, per germline (reference sequence). With 0 bases removed from V and 5 bases from J, the gap between germline ends came to 5 bases. CDR3 sequence reads: CATSRDTDEQYF. The CDR3, as DNA: TGTGCCACCAGCAGAGATACGGACGAGCAGTACTTC.

This clone was seen only once. The V call is TRBV2, the J call TRBJ1-6, with 7 nucleotides matching TRBD1. V trimming: 0 bases; J trimming: 2 bases; junction bases outside the gene matches: 1. CDR3 length: 16 amino acids. Germline V lookup: CDR1 SNHLY, CDR2 FYNNEI. The CDR3 is CASSEAQGAYNSPLHF. The DNA of the CDR3 is TGTGCCAGCAGTGAAGCTCAGGGGGCCTATAATTCACCCCTCCACTTT.

This chain uses TRBV7-9 with TRBJ1-6; a possible D gene is TRBD1 (6 bases). Deletions cut 4 bases from V and 9 bases from J, with 16 bases between. The CDR3 is made up of 15 amino acids. From germline, CDR1 is SEHNR and CDR2 FQNEAQ (reference sequence). CDR3 residues: CASSSERGGRSPLHF. CDR3 DNA sequence: TGTGCCAGCAGCTCGGAGAGGGGGGGACGTTCACCCCTCCACTTT.

The chain combines TRBV6-1 with TRBJ2-3; no firm D call. V lost 5 bases and J lost 4, with 13 bases in between. The CDR3 contains 14 residues. Germline V gives CDR1 MNHNS, CDR2 SASEGT. The CDR3 DNA sequence: TGTGCCAGCAGTCAAATTGGGCCGGCAGATACGCAGTATTTT. Translation: CASSQIGPADTQYF.

This chain connects TRBV7-8 to TRBJ2-7, with D perhaps matching TRBD2 (6 bases). Germline CDR1 and CDR2: SGHVS and FQNEAQ. The germline V and J ends were trimmed by 0 bases and 2 bases, with 14 bases remaining between them. The CDR3 totals 16 residues. The CDR3 loop is CASSLAQTSFPYEQYF. In nucleotides, the CDR3 is TGTGCCAGCAGCTTAGCCCAGACTAGTTTCCCCTACGAGCAGTACTTC. Full variable domain (remainder filled in from reference TRBV7-8 and TRBJ2-7): GAGVSQSPRYKVAKRGQDVALRCDPISGHVSLFWYQQALGQGPEFLTYFQNEAQLDKSGLPSDRFFAERPEGSVSTLKIQRTQQEDSAVYLCASSLAQTSFPYEQYFGPGTRLTVT.

This sequence joins TRBV23-1 and TRBJ1-5; D ambiguous. TRBV23-1 is recorded as an ORF, its role being uncertain. The CDR3 has 14 amino acids. Between the trimmed V and J ends, which lost 10 bases and 0 bases, there was a span of 13 bases. DNA of the CDR3: TGCGCCACAGGAGGTAATTATAGCAATCAGCCCCAGCATTTT. Translated: CATGGNYSNQPQHF.

The chain joins TRBV7-9 to TRBJ1-2; no definite D call. V lost 5 bases and J lost 8, with 15 bases in between. Germline V CDR1 and CDR2: SEHNR, FQNEAQ (reference sequence). The CDR3 contains 13 residues. The CDR3 reads CASSGEGWGGYTF. The CDR3 DNA reads as TGTGCCAGCAGCGGAGAAGGGTGGGGAGGCTACACCTTC.

The chain recombines TRBV5-6 with TRBJ1-1; 7 nucleotides align to TRBD1. J lost 8 bases, V lost 4 bases, and 8 bases had no gene match. The CDR3 is made up of 13 amino acids. Germline CDR1 reads SGHDT; CDR2 reads YYEEEE. Here the CDR3 reads CASSLLGTEEAFF. The CDR3 nucleotides read TGTGCCAGCAGCCTATTGGGGACAGAAGAAGCTTTCTTT.

The chain links TRBV6-5 to TRBJ2-2, with TRBD1 matching 8 bases. The CDR3 consists of 14 residues. V shed 5 bases and J 6 bases; nucleotides not matched to a gene: 5. Germline V lookup: CDR1 MNHEY, CDR2 SVGAGI. The CDR3 reads CASSTWTGSGELFF. DNA for the CDR3: TGTGCCAGCAGTACTTGGACAGGGTCCGGGGAGCTGTTTTTT.

The J gene is TRBJ1-1, the V gene TRBV7-9, with 7 bases matching TRBD1. The CDR3 totals 16 residues. Per germline, CDR1 SEHNR and CDR2 FQNEAQ (reference sequence). With 6 bases clipped from V and 0 bases from J, the junction kept 10 bases outside the gene matches. CDR3 DNA sequence: TGTGCCAGCAGGCCGACAGGGCGACGACTGAACACTGAAGCTTTCTTT. Its protein is CASRPTGRRLNTEAFF.

This clone was recorded once. The chain links TRBV30 to TRBJ1-1; D might be TRBD1 (6 bases). Germline lookup yields CDR1 GTSNPN and CDR2 SVGIG (reference sequence). The CDR3 length is 15 residues. Trimming shortened V by 4 bases and J by 2 bases, and 17 bases separated the two germline ends. CDR3 sequence reads: CAWTPGEGFNTEAFF. CDR3 DNA sequence: TGTGCCTGGACTCCAGGGGAGGGGTTCAACACTGAAGCTTTCTTT.

The chain links TRBV29-1 to TRBJ2-7; D may match TRBD1 or TRBD2 (6 bases each). Germline values: CDR1 SQVTM, CDR2 ANQGSEA. V was cut by 4 bases and J by 2 bases, with 36 bases left in between. The CDR3 is made up of 21 amino acids. CDR3 DNA: TGCAGCGTTGTTACGGGGGACTTGCAGGGGATCCCCGGGCTCCTAACCTACGAGCAGTACTTC. It yields the protein CSVVTGDLQGIPGLLTYEQYF.

V is TRBV19 and J is TRBJ2-7; the match to TRBD2 covers 9 bases. With 4 bases clipped from V and 5 bases from J, the junction kept 3 bases outside the gene matches. Germline V CDR1 and CDR2: LNHDA, SQIVND (reference sequence). This CDR3 contains 13 residues. In DNA form, the CDR3 reads TGTGCCAGTAGTAAGGCGGGGGGGAACGAGCAGTACTTC. Protein: CASSKAGGNEQYF.

This chain connects TRBV9 to TRBJ2-1; perhaps TRBD2 as D (5 bases). Trimming left V 3 bases short and J 3 bases short, with 7 bases between. The CDR3 length is 13 residues. The germline V gene has CDR1 SGDLS and CDR2 YYNGEE. The CDR3 DNA is TGTGCCAGCAGCGGGGAGATCTACAATGAGCAGTTCTTC. Translation gives CASSGEIYNEQFF.

This clone was detected only once. The rearrangement links TRBV5-6 to TRBJ2-1; D could derive from TRBD1 or TRBD2 (5 bases each). Germline values: CDR1 SGHDT, CDR2 YYEEEE. V dropped 0 bases and J dropped 9 bases, with 7 bases sitting between them. The CDR3 contains 12 residues. The CDR3 sequence: CASSLDGGEQFF. The CDR3, as DNA: TGTGCCAGCAGCTTGGATGGGGGTGAGCAGTTCTTC. The full variable domain, its missing parts supplied by reference TRBV5-6 and TRBJ2-1, is DAGVTQSPTHLIKTRGQQVTLRCSPKSGHDTVSWYQQALGQGPQFIFQYYEEEERQRGNFPDRFSGHQFPNYSSELNVNALLLGDSALYLCASSLDGGEQFFGPGTRLTVL.

The V call is TRBV10-1, the J call TRBJ1-2; D gene unclear. V lost 7 bases and J 5 bases, leaving 5 bases between the germline ends. This CDR3 has 10 amino acids. From germline, CDR1 is WNHNN and CDR2 SYGVQD (reference sequence). This chain's CDR3 is CASMKYGYTF. The CDR3 bases are TGCGCCAGCATGAAGTATGGCTACACCTTC.

The chain carries TRBV5-1 and TRBJ1-4; D may be TRBD1 (5 bases). V lost 1 base and J lost 1, with 14 bases in between. The length of the CDR3 is 17 residues. Germline V gene data show CDR1 as SGHRS and CDR2 as YFSETQ. Here the CDR3 DNA reads TGCGCCAGCAGCTTGCGGTCCGCGAGGGGAACTAATGAAAAACTGTTTTTT. It yields the protein CASSLRSARGTNEKLFF.

This chain uses TRBV30 with TRBJ2-7; D may match TRBD1 or TRBD2 (5 bases each). Trimming took off 1 base at V and 12 bases at J, with 13 bases between the two ends. Germline V CDR1 and CDR2: GTSNPN, SVGIG (reference sequence). The CDR3 contains 11 residues. DNA of the CDR3: TGTGCCTGGAGTGCACTGGGGACGCCGTACTTC. Amino acid sequence: CAWSALGTPYF.

J is TRBJ2-5 and V is TRBV7-9, with D maybe TRBD2 (5 bases). Per germline, CDR1 SEHNR and CDR2 FQNEAQ (reference sequence). The V end was cut by 3 bases, the J end by 4 bases, with 12 bases between. The CDR3 consists of 14 residues. In DNA form, the CDR3 reads TGTGCCAGCAGCTTGAGTACGGGATTAGAGACCCAGTACTTC. Protein product: CASSLSTGLETQYF.

The V call is TRBV5-6, the J call TRBJ1-3; D call uncertain. Germline V gives CDR1 SGHDT, CDR2 YYEEEE. This CDR3 region has 13 residues. Trimming took 5 bases from V and 0 from J, leaving 6 bases between them. CDR3 DNA: TGTGCCAGCAGTCAGTACTCTGGAAACACCATATATTTT. Translation gives CASSQYSGNTIYF. The entire variable domain, with the rest obtained from reference TRBV5-6 and TRBJ1-3, is as follows: DAGVTQSPTHLIKTRGQQVTLRCSPKSGHDTVSWYQQALGQGPQFIFQYYEEEERQRGNFPDRFSGHQFPNYSSELNVNALLLGDSALYLCASSQYSGNTIYFGEGSWLTVV.